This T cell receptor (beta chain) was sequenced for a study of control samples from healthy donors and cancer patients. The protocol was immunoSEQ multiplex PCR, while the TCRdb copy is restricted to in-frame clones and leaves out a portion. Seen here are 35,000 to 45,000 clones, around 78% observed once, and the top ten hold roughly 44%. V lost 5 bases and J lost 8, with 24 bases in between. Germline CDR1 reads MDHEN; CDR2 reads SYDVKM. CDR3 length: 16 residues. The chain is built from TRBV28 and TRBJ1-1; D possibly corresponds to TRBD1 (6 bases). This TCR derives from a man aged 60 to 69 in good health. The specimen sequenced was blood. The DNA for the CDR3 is TGTGCCAGCAGTCTCTCCCCGTACAGGGTAAACTCCGAAGCTTTCTTT. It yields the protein CASSLSPYRVNSEAFF.